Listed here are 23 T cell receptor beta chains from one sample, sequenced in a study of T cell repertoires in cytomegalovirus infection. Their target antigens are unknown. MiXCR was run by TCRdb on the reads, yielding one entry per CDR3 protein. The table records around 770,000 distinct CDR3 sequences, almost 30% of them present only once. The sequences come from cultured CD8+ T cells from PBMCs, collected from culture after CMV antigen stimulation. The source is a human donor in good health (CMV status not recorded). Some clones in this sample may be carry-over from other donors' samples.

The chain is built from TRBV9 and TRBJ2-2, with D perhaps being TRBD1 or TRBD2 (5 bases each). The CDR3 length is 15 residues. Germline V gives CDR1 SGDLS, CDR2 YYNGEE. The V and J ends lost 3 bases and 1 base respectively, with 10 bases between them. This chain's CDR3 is CASSGDPLNTGELFF. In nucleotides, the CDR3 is TGTGCCAGCAGCGGGGACCCATTGAACACCGGGGAGCTGTTTTTT.

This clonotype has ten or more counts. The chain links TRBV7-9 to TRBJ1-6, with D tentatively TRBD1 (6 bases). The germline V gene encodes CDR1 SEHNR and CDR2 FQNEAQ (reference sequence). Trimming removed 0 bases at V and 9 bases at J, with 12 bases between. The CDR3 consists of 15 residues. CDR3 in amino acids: CASSLAGQGTSPLHF. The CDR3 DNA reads TGTGCCAGCAGCTTAGCGGGGCAGGGGACTTCACCCCTCCACTTT.

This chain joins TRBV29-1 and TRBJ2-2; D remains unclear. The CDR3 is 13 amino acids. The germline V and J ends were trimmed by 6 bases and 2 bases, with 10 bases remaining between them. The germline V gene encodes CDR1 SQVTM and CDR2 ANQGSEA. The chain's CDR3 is CSVGRPNTGELFF. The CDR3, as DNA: TGCAGCGTCGGAAGACCAAACACCGGGGAGCTGTTTTTT.

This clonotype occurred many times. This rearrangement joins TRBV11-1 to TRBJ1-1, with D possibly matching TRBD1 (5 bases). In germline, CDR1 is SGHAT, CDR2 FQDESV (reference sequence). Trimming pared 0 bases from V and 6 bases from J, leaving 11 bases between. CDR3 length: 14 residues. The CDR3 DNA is TGTGCCAGCAGCTTAGCGGGGCTGGGAGCTGAAGCTTTCTTT. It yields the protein CASSLAGLGAEAFF.

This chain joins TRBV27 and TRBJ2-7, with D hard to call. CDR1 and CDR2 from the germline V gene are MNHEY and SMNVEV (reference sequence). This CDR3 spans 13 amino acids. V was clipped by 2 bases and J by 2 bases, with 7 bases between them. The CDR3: CASSLNGAYEQYF. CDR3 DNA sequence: TGTGCCAGCAGTTTAAACGGAGCCTACGAGCAGTACTTC.

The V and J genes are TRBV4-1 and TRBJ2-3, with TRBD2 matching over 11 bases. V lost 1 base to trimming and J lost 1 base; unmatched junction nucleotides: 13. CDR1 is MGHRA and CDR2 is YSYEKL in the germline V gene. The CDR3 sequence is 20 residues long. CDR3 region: CASSQAMRLAGPLGTDTQYF. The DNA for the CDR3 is TGCGCCAGCAGCCAAGCGATGAGACTAGCGGGGCCGCTAGGCACAGATACGCAGTATTTT.

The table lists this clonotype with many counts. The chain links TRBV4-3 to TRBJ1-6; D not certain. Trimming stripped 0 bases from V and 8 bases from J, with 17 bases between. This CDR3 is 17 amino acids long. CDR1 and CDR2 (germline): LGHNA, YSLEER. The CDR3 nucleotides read TGCGCCAGCAGCCAAGAAGAGTACTGGAAAAGGGATTCACCCCTCCACTTT. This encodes CASSQEEYWKRDSPLHF.

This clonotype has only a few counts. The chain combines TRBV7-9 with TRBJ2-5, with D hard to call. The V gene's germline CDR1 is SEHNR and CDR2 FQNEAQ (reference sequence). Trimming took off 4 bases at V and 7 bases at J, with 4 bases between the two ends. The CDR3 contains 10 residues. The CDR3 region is CASSSRTQYF. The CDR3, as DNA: TGTGCCAGCAGCTCGAGGACCCAGTACTTC.

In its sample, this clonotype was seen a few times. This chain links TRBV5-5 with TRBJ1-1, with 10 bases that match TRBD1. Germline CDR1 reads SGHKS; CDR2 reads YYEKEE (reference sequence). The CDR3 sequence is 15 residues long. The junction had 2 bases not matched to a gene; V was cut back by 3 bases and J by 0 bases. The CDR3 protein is CASSSGTGVNTEAFF. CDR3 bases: TGTGCCAGCAGCTCGGGGACAGGGGTGAACACTGAAGCTTTCTTT.

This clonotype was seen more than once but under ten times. CDR3 coding DNA: TGTGCCAGCAGTTACTCGGAAGCCTCTGGAAACACCATATATTTT. Protein sequence: CASSYSEASGNTIYF. The chain uses TRBV6-2 or TRBV6-3 and TRBJ1-3; D is ambiguous. CDR1 and CDR2 from the germline V gene are MNHEY and SVGEGT. The CDR3 sequence is 15 residues long. Trimming shortened V by 0 bases and J by 0 bases, and 6 bases separated the two germline ends.

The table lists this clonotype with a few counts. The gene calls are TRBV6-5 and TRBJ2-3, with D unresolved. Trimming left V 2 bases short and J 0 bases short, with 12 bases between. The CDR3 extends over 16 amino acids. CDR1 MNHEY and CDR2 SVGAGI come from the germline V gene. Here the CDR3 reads CASSYRATASTDTQYF. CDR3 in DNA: TGTGCCAGCAGTTACCGAGCAACCGCGAGCACAGATACGCAGTATTTT.

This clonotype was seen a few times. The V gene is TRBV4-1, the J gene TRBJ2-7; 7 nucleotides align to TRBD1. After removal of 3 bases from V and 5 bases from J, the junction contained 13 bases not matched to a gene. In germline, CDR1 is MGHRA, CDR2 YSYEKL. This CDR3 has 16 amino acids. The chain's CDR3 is CASSHRDRAKFHEQYF. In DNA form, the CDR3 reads TGCGCCAGCAGCCACCGAGACAGGGCGAAATTCCACGAGCAGTACTTC.

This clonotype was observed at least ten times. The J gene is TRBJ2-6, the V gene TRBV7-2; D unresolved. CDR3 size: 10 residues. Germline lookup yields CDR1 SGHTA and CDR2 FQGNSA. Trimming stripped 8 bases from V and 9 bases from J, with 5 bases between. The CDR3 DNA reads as TGTGCCAGCGGAGTCAACGTCCTGACTTTC. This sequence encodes CASGVNVLTF.

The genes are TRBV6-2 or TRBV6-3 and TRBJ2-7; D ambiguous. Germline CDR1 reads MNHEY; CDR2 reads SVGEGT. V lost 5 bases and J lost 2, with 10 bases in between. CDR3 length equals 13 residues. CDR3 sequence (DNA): TGTGCCAGCAGTCAAACCTTAGCCTACGAGCAGTACGTC. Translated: CASSQTLAYEQYV.

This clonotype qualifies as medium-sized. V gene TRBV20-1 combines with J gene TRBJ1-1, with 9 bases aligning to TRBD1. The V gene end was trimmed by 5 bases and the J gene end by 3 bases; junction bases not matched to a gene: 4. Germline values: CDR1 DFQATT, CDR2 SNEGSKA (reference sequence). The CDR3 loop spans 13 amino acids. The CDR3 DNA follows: TGCAGTGCTGACTGGGACAGGGACACTGAAGCTTTCTTT. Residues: CSADWDRDTEAFF.

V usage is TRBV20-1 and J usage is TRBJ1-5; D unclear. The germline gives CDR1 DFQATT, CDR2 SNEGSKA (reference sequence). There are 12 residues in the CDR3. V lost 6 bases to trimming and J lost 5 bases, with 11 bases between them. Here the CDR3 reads CSAVGSDQPQHF. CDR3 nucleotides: TGCAGTGCAGTAGGGAGCGATCAGCCCCAGCATTTT.

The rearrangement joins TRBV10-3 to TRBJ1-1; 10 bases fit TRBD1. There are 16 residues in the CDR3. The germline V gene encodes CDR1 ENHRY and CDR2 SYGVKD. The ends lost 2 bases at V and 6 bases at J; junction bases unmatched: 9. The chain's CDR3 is CAISEGDRGGWAEAFF. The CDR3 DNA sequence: TGTGCCATCAGTGAGGGGGACAGGGGCGGTTGGGCTGAAGCTTTCTTT.

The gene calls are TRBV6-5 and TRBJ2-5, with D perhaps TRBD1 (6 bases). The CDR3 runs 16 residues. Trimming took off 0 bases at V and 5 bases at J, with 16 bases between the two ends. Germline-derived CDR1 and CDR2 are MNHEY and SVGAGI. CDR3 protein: CASSYSGSAGVETQYF. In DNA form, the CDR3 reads TGTGCCAGCAGTTACTCGGGCAGTGCAGGGGTGGAGACCCAGTACTTC.

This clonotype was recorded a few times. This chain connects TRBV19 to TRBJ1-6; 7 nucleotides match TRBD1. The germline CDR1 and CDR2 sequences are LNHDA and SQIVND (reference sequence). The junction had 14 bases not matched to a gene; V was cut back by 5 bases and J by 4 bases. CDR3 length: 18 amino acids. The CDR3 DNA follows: TGTGCCAGTAGTTTTGGGACAGCAATCGGGGGTTATAATTCACCCCTCCACTTT. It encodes CASSFGTAIGGYNSPLHF.

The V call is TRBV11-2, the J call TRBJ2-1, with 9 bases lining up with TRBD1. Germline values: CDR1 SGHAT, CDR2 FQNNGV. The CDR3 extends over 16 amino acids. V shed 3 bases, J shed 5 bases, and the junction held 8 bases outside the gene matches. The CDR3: CASSFSGTGPNNEQFF. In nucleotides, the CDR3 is TGTGCCAGCAGCTTCTCCGGGACAGGGCCTAACAATGAGCAGTTCTTC.

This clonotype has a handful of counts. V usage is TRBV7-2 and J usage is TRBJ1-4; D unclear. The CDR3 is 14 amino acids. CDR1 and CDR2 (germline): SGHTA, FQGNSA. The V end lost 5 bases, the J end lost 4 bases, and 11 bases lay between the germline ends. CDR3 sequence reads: CASSPVTGNEKLFF. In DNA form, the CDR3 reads TGTGCCAGCAGCCCCGTGACGGGTAATGAAAAACTGTTTTTT.

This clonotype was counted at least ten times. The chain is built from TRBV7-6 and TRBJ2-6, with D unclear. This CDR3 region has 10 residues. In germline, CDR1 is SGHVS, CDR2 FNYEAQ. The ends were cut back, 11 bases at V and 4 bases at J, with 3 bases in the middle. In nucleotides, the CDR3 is TGTGCCTCCGGGGCCAACGTCCTGACTTTC. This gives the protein CASGANVLTF.

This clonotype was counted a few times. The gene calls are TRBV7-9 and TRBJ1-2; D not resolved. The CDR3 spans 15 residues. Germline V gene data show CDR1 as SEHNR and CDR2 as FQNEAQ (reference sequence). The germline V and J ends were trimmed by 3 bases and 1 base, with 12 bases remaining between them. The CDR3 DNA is TGTGCCAGCAGCTTCTTCCAGGAGAATAACTATGGCTACACCTTC. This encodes CASSFFQENNYGYTF.